This record covers a single T cell receptor (beta chain). Its target is unknown. This record belongs to a study of cytomegalovirus exposure and HLA in healthy donors. Whole-study findings and limits: The study put 150 to 200 TCR beta chains on its list as cytomegalovirus-associated.

PCR used 60 Vbeta primers and 13 Jbeta primers. Using immunoSEQ multiplex PCR, the repertoire was profiled, and TCRdb retains in-frame clones only, with some absent. This table has 150,000 or so clones, roughly 66% appearing once. The V end was cut by 0 bases, the J end by 4 bases, with 7 bases between. Germline CDR1 is SGHVS and CDR2 is FNYEAQ. This CDR3 spans 14 amino acids. This chain links TRBV7-6 with TRBJ1-3, with no clear D. Sequenced input: PBMCs. The receptor comes from a woman aged 18-29 years in good health and CMV-seronegative. The chain's CDR3 is CASSLANIGNTIYF. CDR3 nucleotides: TGTGCCAGCAGCTTAGCGAACATAGGAAACACCATATATTTT.